This T cell receptor (beta chain) was identified in a study of T cells in localized non-small cell lung cancer. Study-level points and caveats: Uninvolved neighboring lung showed the greatest T cell clonality, exceeding tumor.

This clone was picked up a small number of times. What it binds is not known. Data came from immunoSEQ multiplex PCR; TCRdb stores just in-frame clones and leaves some out. Of just under 1,000 clones listed, around 24% are singletons. V was shortened by 4 bases and J by 7 bases, with 13 bases between the two germline ends. The CDR3 loop spans 13 amino acids. The TCR comes from a woman aged 35 to 70 with stage III lung adenocarcinoma. The sequenced sample was normal lung tissue next to the tumor, obtained before any cancer treatment. V is TRBV7-1 and J is TRBJ1-2; no reliable D call. TRBV7-1 counts as an open reading frame of uncertain function. The CDR3 reads CASSLGNSGGYTF. Here the CDR3 DNA reads TGTGCCAGCAGCTTAGGAAATTCCGGTGGCTACACCTTC.